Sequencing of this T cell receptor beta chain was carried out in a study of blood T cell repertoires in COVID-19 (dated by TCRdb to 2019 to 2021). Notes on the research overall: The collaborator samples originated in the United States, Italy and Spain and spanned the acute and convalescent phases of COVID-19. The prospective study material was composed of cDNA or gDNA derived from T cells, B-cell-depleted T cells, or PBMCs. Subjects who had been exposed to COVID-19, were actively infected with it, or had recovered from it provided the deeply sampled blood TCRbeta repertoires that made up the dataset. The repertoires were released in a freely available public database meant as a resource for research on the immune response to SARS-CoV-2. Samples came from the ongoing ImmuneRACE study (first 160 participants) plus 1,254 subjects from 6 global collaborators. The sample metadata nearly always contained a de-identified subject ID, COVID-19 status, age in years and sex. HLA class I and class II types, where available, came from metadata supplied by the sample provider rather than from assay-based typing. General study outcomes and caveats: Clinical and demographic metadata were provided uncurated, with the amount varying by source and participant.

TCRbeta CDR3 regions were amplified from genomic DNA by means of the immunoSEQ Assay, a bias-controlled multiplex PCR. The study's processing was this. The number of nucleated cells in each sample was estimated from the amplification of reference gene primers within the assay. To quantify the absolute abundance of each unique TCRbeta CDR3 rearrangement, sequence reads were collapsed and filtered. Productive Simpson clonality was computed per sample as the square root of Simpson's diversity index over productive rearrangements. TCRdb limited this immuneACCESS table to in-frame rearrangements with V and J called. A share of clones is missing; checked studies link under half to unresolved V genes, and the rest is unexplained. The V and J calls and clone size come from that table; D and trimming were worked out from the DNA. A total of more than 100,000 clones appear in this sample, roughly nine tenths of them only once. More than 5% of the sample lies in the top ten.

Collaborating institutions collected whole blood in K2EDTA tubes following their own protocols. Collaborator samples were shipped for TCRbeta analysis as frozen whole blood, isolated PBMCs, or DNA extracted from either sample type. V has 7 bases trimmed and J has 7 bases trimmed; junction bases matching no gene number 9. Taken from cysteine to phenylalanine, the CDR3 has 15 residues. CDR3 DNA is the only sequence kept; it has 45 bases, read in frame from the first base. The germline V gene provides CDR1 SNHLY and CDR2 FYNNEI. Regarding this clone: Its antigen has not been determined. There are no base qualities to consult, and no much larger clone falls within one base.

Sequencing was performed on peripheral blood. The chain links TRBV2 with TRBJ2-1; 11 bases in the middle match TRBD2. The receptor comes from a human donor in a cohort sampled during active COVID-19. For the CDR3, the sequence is CASNFVAGGLNEQFF. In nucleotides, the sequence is TGTGCCAGCAATTTTGTAGCGGGGGGGCTGAATGAGCAGTTCTTC. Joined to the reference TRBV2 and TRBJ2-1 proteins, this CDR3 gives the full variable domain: EPEVTQTPSHQVTQMGQEVILRCVPISNHLYFYWYRQILGQKVEFLVSFYNNEISEKSEIFDDQFSVERPDGSNFTLKIRSTKLEDSAMYFCASNFVAGGLNEQFFGPGTRLTVL.